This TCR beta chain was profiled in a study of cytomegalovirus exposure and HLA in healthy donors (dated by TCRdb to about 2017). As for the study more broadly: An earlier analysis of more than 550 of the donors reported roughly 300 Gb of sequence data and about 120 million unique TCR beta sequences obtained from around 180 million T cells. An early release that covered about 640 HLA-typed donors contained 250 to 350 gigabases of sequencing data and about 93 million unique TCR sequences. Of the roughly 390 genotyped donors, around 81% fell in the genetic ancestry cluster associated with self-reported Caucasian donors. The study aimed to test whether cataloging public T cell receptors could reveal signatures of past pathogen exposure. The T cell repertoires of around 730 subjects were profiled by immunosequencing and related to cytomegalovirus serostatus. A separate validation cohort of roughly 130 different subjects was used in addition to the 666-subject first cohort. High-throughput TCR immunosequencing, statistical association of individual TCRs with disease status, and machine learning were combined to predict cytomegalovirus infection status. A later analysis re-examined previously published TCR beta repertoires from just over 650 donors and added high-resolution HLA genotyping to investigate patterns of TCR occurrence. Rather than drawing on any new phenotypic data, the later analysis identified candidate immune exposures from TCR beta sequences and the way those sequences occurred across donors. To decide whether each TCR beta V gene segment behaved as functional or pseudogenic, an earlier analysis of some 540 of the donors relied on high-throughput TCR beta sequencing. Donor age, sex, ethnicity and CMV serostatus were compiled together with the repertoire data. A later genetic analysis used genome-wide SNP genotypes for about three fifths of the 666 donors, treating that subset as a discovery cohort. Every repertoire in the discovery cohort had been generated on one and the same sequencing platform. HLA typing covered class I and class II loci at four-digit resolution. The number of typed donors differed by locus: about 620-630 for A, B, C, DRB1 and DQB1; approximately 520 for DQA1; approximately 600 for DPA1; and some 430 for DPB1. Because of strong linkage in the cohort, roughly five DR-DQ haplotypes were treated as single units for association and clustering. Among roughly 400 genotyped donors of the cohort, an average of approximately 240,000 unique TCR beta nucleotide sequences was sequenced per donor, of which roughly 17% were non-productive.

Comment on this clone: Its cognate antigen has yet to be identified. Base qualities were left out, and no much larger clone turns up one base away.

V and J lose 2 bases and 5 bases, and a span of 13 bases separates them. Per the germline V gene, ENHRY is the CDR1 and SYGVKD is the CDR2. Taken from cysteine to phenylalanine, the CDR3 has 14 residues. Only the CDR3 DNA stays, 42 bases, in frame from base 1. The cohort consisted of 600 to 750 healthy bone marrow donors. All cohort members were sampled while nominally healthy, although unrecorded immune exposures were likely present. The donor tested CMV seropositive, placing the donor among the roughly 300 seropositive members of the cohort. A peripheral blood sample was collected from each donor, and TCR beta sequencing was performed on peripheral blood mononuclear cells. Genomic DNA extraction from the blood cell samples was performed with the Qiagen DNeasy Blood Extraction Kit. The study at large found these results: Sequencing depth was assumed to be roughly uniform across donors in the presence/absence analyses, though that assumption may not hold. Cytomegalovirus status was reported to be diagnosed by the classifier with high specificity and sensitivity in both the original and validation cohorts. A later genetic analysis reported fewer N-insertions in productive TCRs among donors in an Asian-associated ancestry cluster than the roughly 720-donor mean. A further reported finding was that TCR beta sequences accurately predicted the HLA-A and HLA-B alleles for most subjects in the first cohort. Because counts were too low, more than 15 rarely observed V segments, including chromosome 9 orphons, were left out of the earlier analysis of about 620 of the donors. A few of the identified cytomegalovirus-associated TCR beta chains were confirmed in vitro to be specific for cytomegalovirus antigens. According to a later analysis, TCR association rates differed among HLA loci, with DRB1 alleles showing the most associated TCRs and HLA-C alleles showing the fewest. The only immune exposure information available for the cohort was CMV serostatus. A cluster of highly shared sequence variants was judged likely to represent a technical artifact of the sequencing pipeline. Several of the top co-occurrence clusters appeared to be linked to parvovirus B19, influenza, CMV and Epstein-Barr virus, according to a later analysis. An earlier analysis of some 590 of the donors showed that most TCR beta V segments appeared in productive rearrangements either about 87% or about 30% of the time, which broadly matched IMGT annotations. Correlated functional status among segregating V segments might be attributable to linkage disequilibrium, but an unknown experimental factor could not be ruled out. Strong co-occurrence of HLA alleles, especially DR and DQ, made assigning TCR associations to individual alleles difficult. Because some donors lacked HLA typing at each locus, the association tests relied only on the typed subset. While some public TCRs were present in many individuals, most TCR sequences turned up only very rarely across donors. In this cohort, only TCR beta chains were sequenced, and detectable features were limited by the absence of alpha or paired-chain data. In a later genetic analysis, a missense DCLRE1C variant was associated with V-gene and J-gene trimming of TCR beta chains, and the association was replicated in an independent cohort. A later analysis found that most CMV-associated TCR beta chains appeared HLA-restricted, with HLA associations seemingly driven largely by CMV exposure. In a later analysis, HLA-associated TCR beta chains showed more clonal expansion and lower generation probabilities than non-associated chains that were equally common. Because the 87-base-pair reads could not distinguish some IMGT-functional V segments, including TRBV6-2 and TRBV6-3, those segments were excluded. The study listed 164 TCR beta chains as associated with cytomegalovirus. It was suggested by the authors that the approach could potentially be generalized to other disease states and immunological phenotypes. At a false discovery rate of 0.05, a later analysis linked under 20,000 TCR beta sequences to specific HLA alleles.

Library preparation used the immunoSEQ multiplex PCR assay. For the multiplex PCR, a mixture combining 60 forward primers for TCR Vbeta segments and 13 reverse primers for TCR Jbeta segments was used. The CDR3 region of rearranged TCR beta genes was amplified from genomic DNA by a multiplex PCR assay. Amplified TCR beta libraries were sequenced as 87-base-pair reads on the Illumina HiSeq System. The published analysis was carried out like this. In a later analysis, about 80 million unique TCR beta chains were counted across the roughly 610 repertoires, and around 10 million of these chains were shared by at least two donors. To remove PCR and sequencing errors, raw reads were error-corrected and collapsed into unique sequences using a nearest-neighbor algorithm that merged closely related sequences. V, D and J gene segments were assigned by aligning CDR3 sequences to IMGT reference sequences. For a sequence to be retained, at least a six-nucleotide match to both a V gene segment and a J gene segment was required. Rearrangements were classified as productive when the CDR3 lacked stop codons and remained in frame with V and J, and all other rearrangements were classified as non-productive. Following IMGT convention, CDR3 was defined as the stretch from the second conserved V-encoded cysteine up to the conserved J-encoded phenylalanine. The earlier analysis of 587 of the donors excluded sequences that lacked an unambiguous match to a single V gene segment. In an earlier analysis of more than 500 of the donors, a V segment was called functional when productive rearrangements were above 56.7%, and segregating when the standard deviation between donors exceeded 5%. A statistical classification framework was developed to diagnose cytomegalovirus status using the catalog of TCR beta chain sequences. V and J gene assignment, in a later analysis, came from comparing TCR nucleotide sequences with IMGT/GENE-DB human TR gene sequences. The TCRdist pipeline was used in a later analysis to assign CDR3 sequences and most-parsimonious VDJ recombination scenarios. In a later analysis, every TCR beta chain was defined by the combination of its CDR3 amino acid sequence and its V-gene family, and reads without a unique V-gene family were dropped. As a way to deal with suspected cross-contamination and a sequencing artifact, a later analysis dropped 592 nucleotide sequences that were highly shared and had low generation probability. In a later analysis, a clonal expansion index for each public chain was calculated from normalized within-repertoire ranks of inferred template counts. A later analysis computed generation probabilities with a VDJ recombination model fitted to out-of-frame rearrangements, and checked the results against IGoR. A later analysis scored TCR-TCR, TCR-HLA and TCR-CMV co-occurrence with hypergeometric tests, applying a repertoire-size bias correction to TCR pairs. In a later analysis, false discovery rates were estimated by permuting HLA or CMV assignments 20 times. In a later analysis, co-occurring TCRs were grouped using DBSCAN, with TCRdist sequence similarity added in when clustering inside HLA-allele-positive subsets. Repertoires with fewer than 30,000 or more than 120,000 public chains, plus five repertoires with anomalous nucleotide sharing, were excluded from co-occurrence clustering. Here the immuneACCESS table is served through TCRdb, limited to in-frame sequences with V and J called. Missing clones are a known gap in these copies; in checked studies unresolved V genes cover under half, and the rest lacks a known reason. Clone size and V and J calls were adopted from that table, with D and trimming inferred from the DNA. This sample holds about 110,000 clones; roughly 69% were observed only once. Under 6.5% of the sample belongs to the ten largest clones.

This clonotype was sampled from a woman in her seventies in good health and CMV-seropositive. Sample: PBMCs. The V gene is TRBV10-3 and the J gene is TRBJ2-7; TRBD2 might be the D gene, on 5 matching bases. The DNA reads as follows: TGTGCCATCAGTGAGGGAGGCCTGTCCCACGAGCAGTACTTC. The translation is CAISEGGLSHEQYF.